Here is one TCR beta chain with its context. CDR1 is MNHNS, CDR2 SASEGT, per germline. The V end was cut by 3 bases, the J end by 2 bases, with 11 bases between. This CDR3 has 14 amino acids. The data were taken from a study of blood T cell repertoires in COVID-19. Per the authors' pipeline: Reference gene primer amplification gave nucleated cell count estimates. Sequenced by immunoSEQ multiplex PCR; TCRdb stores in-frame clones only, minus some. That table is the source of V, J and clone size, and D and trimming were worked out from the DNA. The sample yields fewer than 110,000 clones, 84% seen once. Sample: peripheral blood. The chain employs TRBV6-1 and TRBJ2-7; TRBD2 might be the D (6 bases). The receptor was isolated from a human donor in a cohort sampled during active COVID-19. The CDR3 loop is CASSEGTGAYEQYF. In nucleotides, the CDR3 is TGTGCCAGCAGTGAGGGGACGGGAGCCTACGAGCAGTACTTC.